These 11 T cell receptor beta chains originate from one sample sequenced in a study of T cell responses to AZD1222 COVID-19 vaccine. TCRdb's table, derived via immunoSEQ multiplex PCR, lists solely in-frame clones and lacks some. The sample has about 54,000 clones, more than 80% seen once. Sequenced here: peripheral blood, sampled 28 days after the second AZD1222 dose. These receptors all stem from an adult who received the AZD1222 COVID-19 vaccine.

There are a few counts of this clone. The V and J genes are TRBV28 and TRBJ2-2; a weak D match, TRBD2 (6 bases). Looked up from germline, CDR1 is MDHEN and CDR2 is SYDVKM. The V end lost 2 bases, the J end lost 4 bases, and 11 bases lay between the germline ends. CDR3 size: 15 residues. The CDR3 is CASSLPGASTGELFF. In DNA, the CDR3 is TGTGCCAGCAGTTTACCGGGAGCAAGCACCGGGGAGCTGTTTTTT.

The genes are TRBV19 and TRBJ1-1, with TRBD1 as a possible D gene (5 bases). Trimming took off 3 bases at V and 1 base at J, with 12 bases between the two ends. CDR1 LNHDA and CDR2 SQIVND come from the germline V gene (reference sequence). The CDR3 has 15 amino acids. The CDR3 sequence: CASSIPNGGNTEAFF. CDR3 nucleotides: TGTGCCAGTAGTATCCCAAATGGGGGGAACACTGAAGCTTTCTTT.

J is TRBJ1-2 and V is TRBV15; TRBD1 is a possible D gene (5 bases). This CDR3 is 15 amino acids long. Per the germline V gene, CDR1 is LNHNV and CDR2 is YYDKDF (reference sequence). V was pared by 0 bases and J by 4 bases, with 12 bases between. The DNA of the CDR3 is TGTGCCACCAGCAGAGATCTAACAGGCCTCTATGGCTACACCTTC. It translates to CATSRDLTGLYGYTF.

The chain links TRBV5-1 to TRBJ2-7; 9 bases are a match to TRBD1. This CDR3 is 15 amino acids long. Unmatched junction bases numbered 9, after V lost 2 bases and J lost 6 bases. Germline-derived CDR1 and CDR2 are SGHRS and YFSETQ. CDR3 coding DNA: TGCGCCAGCAGCTTAACGACAGGGGGAAGGGGCGAGCAGTACTTC. Translated, it gives CASSLTTGGRGEQYF.

This clone appeared once. In DNA form, the CDR3 reads TGCGCCAGCAGCCAAGACATGGCGGGAGAAGAGACCCAGTACTTC. Translation gives CASSQDMAGEETQYF. This sequence joins TRBV4-1 and TRBJ2-5; 7 bases are a match to TRBD2. The length of the CDR3 is 15 residues. Germline values: CDR1 MGHRA, CDR2 YSYEKL. The ends lost 0 bases at V and 3 bases at J; junction bases unmatched: 4.

The chain employs TRBV19 and TRBJ1-3, with D unresolved. The CDR3 length is 15 residues. V dropped 7 bases and J dropped 1 base, with 14 bases sitting between them. CDR1 and CDR2 from the germline V gene are LNHDA and SQIVND (reference sequence). The CDR3 sequence: CASNRPGNSGNTIYF. In nucleotides, the CDR3 is TGTGCCAGTAACCGCCCGGGTAATTCTGGAAACACCATATATTTT.

This chain connects TRBV19 to TRBJ1-5; the D gene is possibly TRBD1 (5 bases). The CDR3 covers 15 residues. Trimming left V 1 base short and J 5 bases short, with 12 bases between. Germline CDR1 is LNHDA and CDR2 is SQIVND (reference sequence). CDR3 in amino acids: CASSIAGNLDQPQHF. As DNA, the CDR3 is TGTGCCAGTAGTATAGCAGGGAATTTAGATCAGCCCCAGCATTTT.

V and J are TRBV24-1 and TRBJ2-5, with D uncertain. Per the germline V gene, CDR1 is KGHDR and CDR2 is SFDVKD. The length of the CDR3 is 15 residues. V was trimmed by 3 bases and J by 2 bases, leaving 12 bases between them. The CDR3 bases are TGTGCCACCAGTGATCATGAGTGGGGACAAGAGACCCAGTACTTC. Translating it yields CATSDHEWGQETQYF.

This clone was picked up one time. The chain couples TRBV10-1 to TRBJ1-3; no clear D. CDR3 length: 15 amino acids. CDR1 and CDR2 (germline): WNHNN, SYGVQD (reference sequence). V shed 0 bases and J shed 2 bases, with 8 bases lying between them. The CDR3 nucleotides are TGCGCCAGCAGTGAGTCGCCAGCTGCTGGAAACACCATATATTTT. This sequence encodes CASSESPAAGNTIYF.

The gene calls are TRBV6-5 and TRBJ2-3, with D perhaps matching TRBD2 (5 bases). Trimming took off 2 bases at V and 2 bases at J, with 8 bases between the two ends. Germline-derived CDR1 and CDR2 are MNHEY and SVGAGI. This CDR3 is 14 amino acids long. The chain's CDR3 is CASSYAGTTDTQYF. CDR3 sequence (DNA): TGTGCCAGCAGTTACGCGGGCACCACAGATACGCAGTATTTT.

The chain has TRBV29-1 and TRBJ1-1; D is unresolved. The V gene's germline CDR1 is SQVTM and CDR2 ANQGSEA. The V end lost 4 bases, the J end lost 1 base, and 10 bases lay between the germline ends. The CDR3 consists of 13 residues. CDR3 region: CSVAATANTEAFF. The CDR3 DNA reads as TGCAGCGTTGCGGCAACGGCGAACACTGAAGCTTTCTTT.